This TCR beta chain was captured in a study of T cell repertoires in cytomegalovirus infection. TCRdb itself ran the reads through MiXCR, one entry per CDR3 protein. This table holds under 200,000 distinct CDR3 sequences, 9.5% found once. This clonotype was seen a handful of times. What it binds is unknown. The study's findings and limits: Based on cumulative public TCR beta family frequency, carriers of CMV plus the relevant HLA were identified.

Trimming removed 6 bases at V and 0 bases at J, with 7 bases between. The V gene's germline CDR1 is SGHRS and CDR2 YFSETQ. CDR3 length: 14 amino acids. This rearrangement joins TRBV5-1 to TRBJ2-6; D is undetermined. The sequenced sample was PBMCs. The source of this sequence is a human donor in good health (CMV status not recorded). Some clones in this sample may be carry-over from other donors' samples. Written as DNA, the CDR3 is TGCGCCAGCAATAAGGCCTCTGGGGCCAACGTCCTGACTTTC. This encodes CASNKASGANVLTF.